This TCR beta chain originates from a study of T cells after posttransplantation cyclophosphamide. Findings and caveats of the study: Donor-recipient repertoire similarity was low at 1-2 months, rising over year one.

Profiled with immunoSEQ multiplex PCR; TCRdb holds only in-frame clones, not every one. The sample is made up of 23,000 or so clones, none counted only once. This clone turned up a few times. Its antigen is currently unknown. On the day of bone marrow donation, the related graft donor provided peripheral blood. The CDR3 is made up of 14 amino acids. V was shortened by 0 bases and J by 4 bases, with 9 bases between the two germline ends. Germline-derived CDR1 and CDR2 are SGHTA and FQGTGA. The V gene is TRBV7-3, the J gene TRBJ2-5; D is undetermined. The sample was PBMCs. The origin of this receptor is a woman in her sixties in good health, CMV-negative, and a related stem cell transplant donor. CDR3 loop: CASSLTGQVETQYF. In nucleotides, the CDR3 is TGTGCCAGCAGCTTAACGGGTCAGGTAGAGACCCAGTACTTC.